The text below deals with one T cell receptor beta chain. Its specificity is not known. Using unique molecular identifiers, the investigators prepared the TCRbeta library. TCRdb called the PCR reads again in MiXCR, with one record for every CDR3 protein. This table has over 400,000 distinct CDR3 sequences, about 40% appearing once. CDR3 size: 15 residues. The V segment lost 4 bases and the J segment 8 bases; nucleotides outside the gene matches: 8. Germline CDR1 and CDR2: SGHRS and YFSETQ. This specimen belongs to a study of T-cell reconstitution after alpha-beta-depleted transplantation in children. Study-level results: Several hundred expanded graft clones reportedly were the source of alpha-beta T cells about two months after transplant.

The chain combines TRBV5-1 with TRBJ2-1, with 11 positions matching TRBD1. The sample consisted of PBMCs, taken before TCRalphabeta/CD19-depleted stem cell transplant. The TCR originated in a girl aged 2 to 9 with aplastic anemia, due to receive a stem cell transplant. CDR3 protein: CASSPPGQGVDEQFF. The CDR3 DNA sequence: TGCGCCAGCAGCCCTCCGGGACAGGGGGTCGATGAGCAGTTCTTC.